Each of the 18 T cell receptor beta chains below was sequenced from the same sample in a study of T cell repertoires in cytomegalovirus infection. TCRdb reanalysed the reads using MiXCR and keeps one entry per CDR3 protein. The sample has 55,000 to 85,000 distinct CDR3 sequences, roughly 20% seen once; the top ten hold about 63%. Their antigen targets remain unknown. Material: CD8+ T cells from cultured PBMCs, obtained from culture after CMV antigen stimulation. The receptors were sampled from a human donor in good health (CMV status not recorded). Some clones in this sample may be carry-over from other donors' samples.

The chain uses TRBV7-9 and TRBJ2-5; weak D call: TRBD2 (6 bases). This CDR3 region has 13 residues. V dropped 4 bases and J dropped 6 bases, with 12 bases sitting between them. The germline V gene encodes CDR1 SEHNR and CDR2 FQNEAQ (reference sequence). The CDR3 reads CASSSAGGQTQYF. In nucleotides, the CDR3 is TGTGCCAGCAGCTCAGCGGGTGGGCAGACCCAGTACTTC.

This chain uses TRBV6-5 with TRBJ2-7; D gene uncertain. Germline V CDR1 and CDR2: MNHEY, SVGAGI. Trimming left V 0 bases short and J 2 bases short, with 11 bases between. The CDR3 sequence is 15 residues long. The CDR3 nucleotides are TGTGCCAGCAGTTACTCAGGGTACCTGCCCTACGAGCAGTACTTC. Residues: CASSYSGYLPYEQYF.

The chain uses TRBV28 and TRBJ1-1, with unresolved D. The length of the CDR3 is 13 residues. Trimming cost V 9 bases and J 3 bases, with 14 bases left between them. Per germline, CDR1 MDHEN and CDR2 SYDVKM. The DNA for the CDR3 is TGTGCCAGTGCGACGAGAATGGACACTGAAGCTTTCTTT. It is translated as CASATRMDTEAFF.

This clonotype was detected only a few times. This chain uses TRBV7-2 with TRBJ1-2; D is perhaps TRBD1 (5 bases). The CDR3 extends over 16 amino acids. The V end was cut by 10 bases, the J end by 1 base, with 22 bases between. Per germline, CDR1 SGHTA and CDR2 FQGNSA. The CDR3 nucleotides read TGTGCCACCAACCGAGTGGGGGTGGGGGGTAACTATGGCTACACCTTC. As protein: CATNRVGVGGNYGYTF.

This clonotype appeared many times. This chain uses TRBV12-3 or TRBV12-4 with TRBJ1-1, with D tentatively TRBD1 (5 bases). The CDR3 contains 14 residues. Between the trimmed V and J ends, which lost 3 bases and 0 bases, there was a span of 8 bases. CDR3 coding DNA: TGTGCCAGCAGTTTTGGGGGAATGAACACTGAAGCTTTCTTT. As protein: CASSFGGMNTEAFF.

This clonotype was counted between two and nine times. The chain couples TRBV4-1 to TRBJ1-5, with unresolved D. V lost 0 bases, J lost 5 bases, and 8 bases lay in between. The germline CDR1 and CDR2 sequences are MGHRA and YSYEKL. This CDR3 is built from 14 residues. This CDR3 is CASSQERIYQPQHF. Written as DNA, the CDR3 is TGCGCCAGCAGCCAAGAAAGGATCTATCAGCCCCAGCATTTT.

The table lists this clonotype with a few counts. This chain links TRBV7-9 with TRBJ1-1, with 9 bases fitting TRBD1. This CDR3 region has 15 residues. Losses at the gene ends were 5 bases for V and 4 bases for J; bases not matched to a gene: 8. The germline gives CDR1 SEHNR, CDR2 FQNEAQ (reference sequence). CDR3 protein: CASSAAQGAITEAFF. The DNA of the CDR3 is TGTGCCAGCAGCGCAGCACAGGGGGCTATCACTGAAGCTTTCTTT.

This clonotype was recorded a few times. The CDR3 region is CASSLDVVTETYNSPLHF. CDR3 coding DNA: TGTGCCAGCAGCTTAGATGTAGTGACCGAGACCTATAATTCACCCCTCCACTTT. The chain has TRBV7-2 and TRBJ1-6; D is uncertain. The germline gives CDR1 SGHTA, CDR2 FQGNSA. V was pared by 1 base and J by 2 bases, with 15 bases between. CDR3 length: 18 amino acids.

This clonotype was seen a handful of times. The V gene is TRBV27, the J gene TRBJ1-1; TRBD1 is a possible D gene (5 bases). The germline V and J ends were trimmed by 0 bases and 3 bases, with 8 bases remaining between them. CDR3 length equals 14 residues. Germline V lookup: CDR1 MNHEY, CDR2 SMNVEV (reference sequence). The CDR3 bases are TGTGCCAGCAGTTTATCCCGGGGCTACACTGAAGCTTTCTTT. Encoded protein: CASSLSRGYTEAFF.

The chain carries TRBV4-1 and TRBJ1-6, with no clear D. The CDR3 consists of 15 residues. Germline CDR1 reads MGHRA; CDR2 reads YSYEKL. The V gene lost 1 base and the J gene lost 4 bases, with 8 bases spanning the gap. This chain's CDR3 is CASSQGEDYNSPLHF. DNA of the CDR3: TGCGCCAGCAGCCAAGGGGAGGATTATAATTCACCCCTCCACTTT.

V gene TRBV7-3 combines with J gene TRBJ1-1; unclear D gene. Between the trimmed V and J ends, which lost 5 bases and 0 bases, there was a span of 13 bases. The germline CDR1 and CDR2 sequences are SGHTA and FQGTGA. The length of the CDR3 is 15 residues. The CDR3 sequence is CASSRTDGLNTEAFF. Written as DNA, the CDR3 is TGTGCCAGCAGCCGAACGGACGGATTGAACACTGAAGCTTTCTTT.

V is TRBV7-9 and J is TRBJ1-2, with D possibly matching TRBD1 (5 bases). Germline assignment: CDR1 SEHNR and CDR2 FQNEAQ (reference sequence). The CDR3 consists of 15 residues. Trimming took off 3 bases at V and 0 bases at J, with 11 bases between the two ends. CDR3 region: CASSLGEDSNYGYTF. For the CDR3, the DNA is TGTGCCAGCAGCTTGGGGGAAGATTCTAACTATGGCTACACCTTC. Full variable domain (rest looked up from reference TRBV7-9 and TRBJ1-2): DTGVSQNPRHKITKRGQNVTFRCDPISEHNRLYWYRQTLGQGPEFLTYFQNEAQLEKSRLLSDRFSAERPKGSFSTLEIQRTEQGDSAMYLCASSLGEDSNYGYTFGSGTRLTVV.

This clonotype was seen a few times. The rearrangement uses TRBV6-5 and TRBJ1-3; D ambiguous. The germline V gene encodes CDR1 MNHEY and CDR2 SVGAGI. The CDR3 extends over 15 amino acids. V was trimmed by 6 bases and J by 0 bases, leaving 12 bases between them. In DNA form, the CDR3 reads TGTGCCAGCAGCCCACACAGCAGCTCTGGAAACACCATATATTTT. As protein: CASSPHSSSGNTIYF.

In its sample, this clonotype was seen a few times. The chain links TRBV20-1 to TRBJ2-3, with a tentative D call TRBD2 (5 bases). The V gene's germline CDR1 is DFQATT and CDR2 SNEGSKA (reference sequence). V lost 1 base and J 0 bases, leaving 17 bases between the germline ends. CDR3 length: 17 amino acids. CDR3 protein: CSARGIVDSTSTDTQYF. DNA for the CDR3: TGCAGTGCTAGAGGTATCGTGGACTCTACTAGCACAGATACGCAGTATTTT.

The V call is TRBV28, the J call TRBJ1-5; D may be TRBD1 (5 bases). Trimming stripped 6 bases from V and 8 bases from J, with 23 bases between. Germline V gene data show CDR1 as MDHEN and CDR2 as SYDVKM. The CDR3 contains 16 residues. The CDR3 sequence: CASSLQRRVVGEPQHF. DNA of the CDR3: TGTGCCAGCAGCCTTCAACGCCGGGTCGTAGGGGAGCCCCAGCATTTT.

The CDR3: CASSLTGTEGNTEAFF. DNA for the CDR3: TGTGCCAGCAGTTTAACCGGGACGGAAGGGAACACTGAAGCTTTCTTT. The chain joins TRBV28 to TRBJ1-1; maybe TRBD1 (5 bases). CDR1 is MDHEN and CDR2 is SYDVKM in the germline V gene. Trimming took 2 bases from V and 1 from J, leaving 14 bases between them. There are 16 residues in the CDR3.

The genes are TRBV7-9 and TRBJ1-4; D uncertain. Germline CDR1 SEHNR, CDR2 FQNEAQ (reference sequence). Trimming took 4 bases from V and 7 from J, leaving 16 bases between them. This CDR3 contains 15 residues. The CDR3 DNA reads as TGTGCCAGCAGCTCGGATCCCCGTCAGAGTGAAAAACTGTTTTTT. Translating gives CASSSDPRQSEKLFF.

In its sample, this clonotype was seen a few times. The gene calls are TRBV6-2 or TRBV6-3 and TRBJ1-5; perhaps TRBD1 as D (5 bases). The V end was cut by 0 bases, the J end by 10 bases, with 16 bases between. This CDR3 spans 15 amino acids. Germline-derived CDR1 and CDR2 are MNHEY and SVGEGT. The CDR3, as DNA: TGTGCCAGCAGTTACTCGAGGGACCCCCAGGTTCCCCAGCATTTT. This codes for CASSYSRDPQVPQHF.